Listed here are 30 T cell receptor beta chains from one sample, sequenced in a study of T cell repertoires in cytomegalovirus infection. These TCRs are of unknown antigen specificity. TCRdb reprocessed the reads via MiXCR and lists one record per CDR3 protein. Here the sample spans under 200,000 distinct CDR3 sequences, 20% to 25% being singletons. The specimen comprised CD8+ T cells from cultured PBMCs, sampled from culture after CMV antigen stimulation. These receptors all come from a human donor in good health (CMV status not recorded). Some clones in this sample may be carry-over from other donors' samples.

Only a few counts were recorded for this clonotype. The chain employs TRBV25-1 and TRBJ1-2, with D maybe TRBD1 (5 bases). Germline assignment: CDR1 MGHDK and CDR2 SYGVNS. This CDR3 comprises 14 residues. Trimming took off 2 bases at V and 4 bases at J, with 11 bases between the two ends. CDR3 protein: CASSEGRVGYGYTF. In DNA, the CDR3 is TGTGCCAGCAGTGAAGGCAGGGTGGGCTATGGCTACACCTTC.

This chain uses TRBV27 with TRBJ1-5, with D possibly TRBD1 on 6 matching bases. The germline gives CDR1 MNHEY, CDR2 SMNVEV (reference sequence). V was cut by 0 bases and J by 4 bases, with 13 bases left in between. This CDR3 contains 16 residues. CDR3 nucleotides: TGTGCCAGCAGTTTATCCCCGGGGGCACCAAATCAGCCCCAGCATTTT. This codes for CASSLSPGAPNQPQHF.

This clonotype has only a few counts. This chain joins TRBV12-3 or TRBV12-4 and TRBJ2-5, with D unresolved. V gave up 3 bases and J gave up 5 bases, with 4 bases separating them. This CDR3 has 11 amino acids. The CDR3 here is CASSLDETQYF. The CDR3 nucleotides read TGTGCCAGCAGTTTGGACGAGACCCAGTACTTC.

The V call is TRBV27, the J call TRBJ2-3, with D maybe TRBD2 (5 bases). This CDR3 is built from 15 residues. Germline lookup yields CDR1 MNHEY and CDR2 SMNVEV (reference sequence). V gave up 3 bases and J gave up 1 base, with 11 bases separating them. CDR3 sequence: CASSFVASRTDTQYF. The CDR3 coding sequence is TGTGCCAGCAGTTTTGTAGCGTCTCGCACAGATACGCAGTATTTT.

The sample holds a few counts of this clonotype. The rearrangement uses TRBV7-9 and TRBJ2-7, with D possibly being TRBD1 (5 bases). The CDR3 consists of 14 residues. The germline V gene has CDR1 SEHNR and CDR2 FQNEAQ (reference sequence). V was shortened by 7 bases and J by 2 bases, with 15 bases between the two germline ends. DNA of the CDR3: TGTGCCAGCACCTTGGGTGACAGAGCCTACGAGCAGTACTTC. Protein product: CASTLGDRAYEQYF. The full variable domain, completed using reference TRBV7-9 and TRBJ2-7, is DTGVSQNPRHKITKRGQNVTFRCDPISEHNRLYWYRQTLGQGPEFLTYFQNEAQLEKSRLLSDRFSAERPKGSFSTLEIQRTEQGDSAMYLCASTLGDRAYEQYFGPGTRLTVT.

This clonotype showed up many times. This chain connects TRBV7-9 to TRBJ2-1; 8 bases fit TRBD1. V dropped 7 bases and J dropped 4; count of bases not matched to a gene: 6. Germline V gene lookup returns CDR1 SEHNR and CDR2 FQNEAQ (reference sequence). This CDR3 has 14 amino acids. The CDR3 DNA reads as TGTGCCAGCATCATGGACAGGGCTTACAATGAGCAGTTCTTC. It is translated as CASIMDRAYNEQFF.

The chain is built from TRBV6-1 and TRBJ2-7; D uncertain. V dropped 2 bases and J dropped 0 bases, with 14 bases sitting between them. The CDR3 consists of 16 residues. The V gene's germline CDR1 is MNHNS and CDR2 SASEGT. DNA for the CDR3: TGTGCCAGCAGTGAACTTGAAAGTGGGTACTCCTACGAGCAGTACTTC. This encodes CASSELESGYSYEQYF.

This clonotype occurred a few times. The chain uses TRBV29-1 and TRBJ1-2; 7 nucleotides align to TRBD1. V shed 8 bases and J 2 bases; nucleotides not matched to a gene: 11. CDR3 length equals 14 residues. CDR1 and CDR2 (germline): SQVTM, ANQGSEA. CDR3 DNA: TGCAGCTCCAGGGGGGCAGGGGTGAACTATGGCTACACCTTC. Protein product: CSSRGAGVNYGYTF.

The CDR3 here is CASSLTRNEQFF. The DNA for the CDR3 is TGTGCCAGCAGCTTGACTCGAAATGAGCAGTTCTTC. The V and J genes are TRBV9 and TRBJ2-1; no definite D call. Trimming removed 4 bases from V and 7 bases from J, with 9 bases in between. Germline V gene data show CDR1 as SGDLS and CDR2 as YYNGEE. The CDR3 totals 12 residues.

This chain links TRBV6-6 with TRBJ2-7, with unresolved D. This CDR3 contains 15 residues. V dropped 5 bases and J dropped 0 bases, with 14 bases sitting between them. Germline V lookup: CDR1 MNHNY, CDR2 SVGAGI (reference sequence). The DNA of the CDR3 is TGTGCCAGCAGTCCATCCCCCCAGCCCTCCTACGAGCAGTACTTC. This codes for CASSPSPQPSYEQYF.

This clonotype was seen more than once but under ten times. This chain uses TRBV7-6 with TRBJ2-5; tentative D call: TRBD2 (6 bases). V shed 9 bases and J shed 9 bases, with 26 bases lying between them. The germline gives CDR1 SGHVS, CDR2 FNYEAQ. The CDR3 runs 15 residues. The CDR3 bases are TGTGCCAGTAGCAGTCACGGGACTCCTGACGGGGCCCAGTACTTC. Encoded protein: CASSSHGTPDGAQYF. The full variable domain, rest sourced from reference TRBV7-6 and TRBJ2-5, is GAGVSQSPRYKVTKRGQDVALRCDPISGHVSLYWYRQALGQGPEFLTYFNYEAQQDKSGLPNDRFSAERPEGSISTLTIQRTEQRDSAMYRCASSSHGTPDGAQYFGPGTRLLVL.

This clonotype was counted between two and nine times. The V gene is TRBV7-2, the J gene TRBJ1-2; TRBD1 agrees at 8 bases. Per the germline V gene, CDR1 is SGHTA and CDR2 is FQGNSA. The J segment lost 5 bases and the V segment lost 8 bases, leaving 10 bases of the junction unmatched. CDR3 length: 14 residues. CDR3 sequence reads: CASLGPGGQYGYTF. The CDR3 nucleotides are TGTGCCAGCCTGGGGCCAGGGGGCCAATATGGCTACACCTTC.

A word on this clonotype: A read error may account for a junction end that differs from germline. The chain uses TRBV12-3 or TRBV12-4 and TRBJ2-1; tentatively, D is TRBD1 (5 bases). The CDR3 has 13 amino acids. CDR3 sequence: CASTLSPGPGLIF. In DNA form, the CDR3 reads TGTGCCAGCACTCTCTCACCGGGTCCAGGGTTGATCTTC.

The sample holds a few counts of this clonotype. This chain connects TRBV12-3 or TRBV12-4 to TRBJ1-2, with TRBD1 matching 7 bases. The CDR3 consists of 12 residues. V was clipped by 5 bases and J by 7 bases; unmatched bases: 4. The CDR3 region has the DNA TGTGCCAGCAGTCCTAGGGGGCTTGGCTACACCTTC. Translating gives CASSPRGLGYTF.

The J gene is TRBJ1-2, the V gene TRBV29-1; D unresolved. Germline CDR1 SQVTM, CDR2 ANQGSEA. There are 12 residues in the CDR3. The germline V and J ends were trimmed by 4 bases and 7 bases, with 13 bases remaining between them. For the CDR3, the DNA is TGCAGCGTTGTGAGTCGCAGGAGTGGCTACACCTTC. This codes for CSVVSRRSGYTF.

The V and J genes are TRBV24-1 and TRBJ2-5, with D maybe TRBD2 (6 bases). Germline lookup yields CDR1 KGHDR and CDR2 SFDVKD. V was trimmed by 4 bases and J by 0 bases, leaving 8 bases between them. The CDR3 spans 14 residues. The CDR3 protein is CATSEWTNQETQYF. DNA of the CDR3: TGTGCCACCAGTGAGTGGACTAACCAAGAGACCCAGTACTTC.

J is TRBJ1-3 and V is TRBV6-6, with a tentative D call TRBD1 (5 bases). Germline values: CDR1 MNHNY, CDR2 SVGAGI (reference sequence). Trimming removed 6 bases at V and 0 bases at J, with 12 bases between. This CDR3 region has 15 residues. In DNA form, the CDR3 reads TGTGCCAGCAGGCTCAGGGACCTCTCTGGAAACACCATATATTTT. It translates to CASRLRDLSGNTIYF.

The chain recombines TRBV7-6 with TRBJ2-6, with 7 bases lining up with TRBD1. The germline V gene encodes CDR1 SGHVS and CDR2 FNYEAQ. The CDR3 consists of 20 residues. Trimming removed 1 base from V and 0 bases from J; junction bases left unmatched: 12. CDR3 loop: CASSLVRVGDRSSGANVLTF. CDR3 coding DNA: TGTGCCAGCAGCTTAGTGAGGGTCGGGGACAGAAGCTCTGGGGCCAACGTCCTGACTTTC.

The chain carries TRBV27 and TRBJ1-5, with 8 bases identical to TRBD1. V was clipped by 9 bases and J by 4 bases; unmatched bases: 5. Germline-derived CDR1 and CDR2 are MNHEY and SMNVEV (reference sequence). The CDR3 is 13 residues long. The CDR3 nucleotides read TGTGCCAGTGGGACAGGCTGGAATCAGCCCCAGCATTTT. Its translation: CASGTGWNQPQHF.

As regards this clonotype: This is likely a read error, given that the CDR3 carries no conserved phenylalanine or tryptophan at its end. The chain is built from TRBV4-3 and TRBJ1-2, with no clear D. The ends were cut back, 1 base at V and 7 bases at J, with 19 bases in the middle. This CDR3 comprises 16 residues. In germline, CDR1 is LGHNA, CDR2 YSLEER. Written as DNA, the CDR3 is TGCGCCAGCAGCCAAGGATCCGTTCGGGGTTCAGGTGGCTACACCTTG. It codes for CASSQGSVRGSGGYTL.

This clonotype was counted between two and nine times. The chain carries TRBV7-2 and TRBJ1-1; D unresolved. The CDR3 loop spans 12 amino acids. V dropped 1 base and J dropped 11 bases, with 11 bases sitting between them. The germline gives CDR1 SGHTA, CDR2 FQGNSA. CDR3 sequence (DNA): TGTGCCAGCAGCTTAGAACTCCCGCTGGCTTTCTTT. The encoded protein is CASSLELPLAFF.

Only a few counts were recorded for this clonotype. The rearrangement joins TRBV12-3 or TRBV12-4 to TRBJ2-4; no reliable D call. Trimming removed 6 bases from V and 9 bases from J, with 9 bases in between. The CDR3 runs to 11 residues. The CDR3 region is CASSPSGIQYF. CDR3 bases: TGTGCCAGCAGCCCGTCAGGCATTCAGTACTTC.

This clonotype was detected only a few times. The V and J genes are TRBV7-9 and TRBJ2-5; TRBD2 matches 13 bases. The J segment lost 3 bases and the V segment lost 6 bases, leaving 1 base of the junction unmatched. CDR3 length equals 14 residues. Germline assignment: CDR1 SEHNR and CDR2 FQNEAQ (reference sequence). CDR3 in DNA: TGTGCCAGCAGAGGGACTAGCGGGGAAGAGACCCAGTACTTC. Amino acid sequence: CASRGTSGEETQYF.

This clonotype showed up just a few times. The DNA of the CDR3 is TGTGCCAGCAGCGACGACCCGGGCTACGAGCAGTACTTC. It translates to CASSDDPGYEQYF. This chain connects TRBV7-2 to TRBJ2-7; D is undetermined. Trimming stripped 5 bases from V and 3 bases from J, with 11 bases between. This CDR3 contains 13 residues. Looked up from germline, CDR1 is SGHTA and CDR2 is FQGNSA. The full variable domain, in which reference TRBV7-2 and TRBJ2-7 provide the parts outside the CDR3, is GAGVSQSPSNKVTEKGKDVELRCDPISGHTALYWYRQSLGQGLEFLIYFQGNSAPDKSGLPSDRFSAERTGGSVSTLTIQRTQQEDSAVYLCASSDDPGYEQYFGPGTRLTVT.

The DNA of the CDR3 is TGTGCCATCAGTGAGATAGGTCTAGAGCAGTTCTTC. Translating it yields CAISEIGLEQFF. This chain links TRBV10-3 with TRBJ2-1, with unresolved D. Trimming removed 2 bases at V and 10 bases at J, with 9 bases between. Germline loops: CDR1 ENHRY, CDR2 SYGVKD. CDR3 length: 12 residues.

The chain uses TRBV20-1 and TRBJ1-1; no clear D. Germline CDR1 is DFQATT and CDR2 is SNEGSKA (reference sequence). Trimming removed 2 bases at V and 0 bases at J, with 19 bases between. The CDR3 has 17 residues. The CDR3 coding sequence is TGCAGTGCTAGATTTATCCCAGAGGAATCCATGAACACTGAAGCTTTCTTT. This sequence encodes CSARFIPEESMNTEAFF.

This clonotype was counted between two and nine times. The V call is TRBV7-9, the J call TRBJ2-1, with TRBD2 matching over 7 bases. V was pared by 3 bases and J by 5 bases, with 7 bases of the junction left unmatched. Germline V gene data show CDR1 as SEHNR and CDR2 as FQNEAQ (reference sequence). The CDR3 is made up of 15 amino acids. As DNA, the CDR3 is TGTGCCAGCAGCTTCGTGGGTGGGGGGGACAATGAGCAGTTCTTC. Its protein product is CASSFVGGGDNEQFF. Using reference TRBV7-9 and TRBJ2-1 for the parts outside the CDR3, the full variable domain is DTGVSQNPRHKITKRGQNVTFRCDPISEHNRLYWYRQTLGQGPEFLTYFQNEAQLEKSRLLSDRFSAERPKGSFSTLEIQRTEQGDSAMYLCASSFVGGGDNEQFFGPGTRLTVL.

V usage is TRBV4-1 and J usage is TRBJ1-1, with D tentatively TRBD1 (5 bases). CDR1 is MGHRA and CDR2 is YSYEKL in the germline V gene. V was clipped by 0 bases and J by 0 bases, with 8 bases between them. This CDR3 is built from 15 residues. The CDR3: CASSQEHRLNTEAFF. In nucleotides, the CDR3 is TGCGCCAGCAGCCAAGAGCACAGGCTGAACACTGAAGCTTTCTTT.

The chain couples TRBV7-9 to TRBJ2-1; 11 bases line up with TRBD2. Germline V CDR1 and CDR2: SEHNR, FQNEAQ (reference sequence). This CDR3 comprises 15 residues. V lost 6 bases, J lost 4 bases, and 5 bases stayed unmatched. DNA for the CDR3: TGTGCCAGCAGGACTACTAGCGGGGGTTACAATGAGCAGTTCTTC. As protein: CASRTTSGGYNEQFF.

This clonotype has a handful of counts. This chain links TRBV7-9 with TRBJ2-7; 7 nucleotides match TRBD1. V shed 4 bases, J shed 1 base, and the junction held 19 bases outside the gene matches. The CDR3 has 19 amino acids. CDR1 SEHNR and CDR2 FQNEAQ come from the germline V gene (reference sequence). CDR3 bases: TGTGCCAGCAGCTCGACCCTCACAGGGGAGAATTTCCGTTCCTACGAGCAGTACTTC. Protein product: CASSSTLTGENFRSYEQYF.